Each of the 2 T cell receptor beta chains below was sequenced from the same sample in a study of T cell responses to AZD1222 COVID-19 vaccine. Profiled with immunoSEQ multiplex PCR; TCRdb holds only in-frame clones, not every one. This table has 140,000 to 150,000 clones, around 90% appearing once. The source was peripheral blood, collected 28 days after the second AZD1222 dose. The source is an adult who received the AZD1222 COVID-19 vaccine.

The V call is TRBV7-9, the J call TRBJ1-3, with 8 bases lining up with TRBD1. Germline V gene lookup returns CDR1 SEHNR and CDR2 FQNEAQ (reference sequence). This CDR3 region has 15 residues. V was clipped by 0 bases and J by 7 bases; unmatched bases: 5. The CDR3: CASSLAQDRANTIYF. In nucleotides, the CDR3 is TGTGCCAGCAGCTTAGCCCAGGACAGGGCGAACACCATATATTTT. Variable domain in full (rest from reference TRBV7-9 and TRBJ1-3): DTGVSQNPRHKITKRGQNVTFRCDPISEHNRLYWYRQTLGQGPEFLTYFQNEAQLEKSRLLSDRFSAERPKGSFSTLEIQRTEQGDSAMYLCASSLAQDRANTIYFGEGSWLTVV.

This rearrangement joins TRBV25-1 to TRBJ1-1; 7 bases fit TRBD1. The CDR3 totals 15 residues. V shed 4 bases, J shed 4 bases, and the junction held 9 bases outside the gene matches. The germline gives CDR1 MGHDK, CDR2 SYGVNS. The chain's CDR3 is CASSGRGGKGTEAFF. The CDR3 bases are TGTGCCAGCAGTGGAAGAGGGGGCAAGGGCACTGAAGCTTTCTTT.